Here is one TCR beta chain with its context. In this sample, this clonotype turned up many times. Its antigen is not yet known. No much larger clone exists at a distance of one base, and base qualities are not known. From the germline V gene, CDR1 is SGHVT and CDR2 is SQSDAQ. Taken from cysteine to phenylalanine, the CDR3 has 14 residues. The retained sequence is limited to the CDR3, 42 bases, with the frame set at the first base. Trimming takes 2 bases from V and 1 base from J, and the germline ends sit 7 bases apart. The sample was run on an Illumina HiSeq 1500. TCRdb's own reprocessing of the public reads used fastp at Q25 and MiXCR and kept productive beta chains. Rows merge per CDR3 protein into single entries with the most common DNA and genes. The sample table lists roughly 320,000 distinct CDR3 sequences, around 9.5% of them with a count of one. The ten largest clones take up about 4.5% of the sample.

The data are from a study of T cell repertoires in cytomegalovirus infection (dated by TCRdb to between 2019 and 2020). Some background on the complete study: Because public TCR beta signatures pointed to carriage of CMV infection together with the matching HLA type, the HLA type of each donor mattered for the analysis. Findings and caveats that apply to the study as a whole: The ex vivo response was dominated by HLA-C-restricted CMV-specific TCR beta clonotypes, and the single most frequent clonotype in two of eight donors was supplied by these HLA-C-restricted clonotypes. In both this cohort and an independent cohort of 350 to 400 donors, the cumulative frequency of public TCR beta family members distinguished carriers of CMV infection plus the relevant HLA type.

This receptor was taken from a human donor in good health (CMV status not recorded). Some clones in this sample may be carry-over from other donors' samples. The material sequenced was PBMCs. The chain uses TRBV7-4 and TRBJ2-3; no D segment can be confidently identified. The CDR3 reads as follows: CASSLSMGTDTQYF. The nucleotide sequence reads TGTGCCAGCAGCTTAAGTATGGGCACAGATACGCAGTATTTT. Reference TRBV7-4 and TRBJ2-3 proteins supply the regions before and after the CDR3; the full variable domain is: GAGVSQSPRYKVAKRGRDVALRCDSISGHVTLYWYRQTLGQGSEVLTYSQSDAQRDKSGRPSGRFSAERPERSVSTLKIQRTEQGDSAVYLCASSLSMGTDTQYFGPGTRLTVL.